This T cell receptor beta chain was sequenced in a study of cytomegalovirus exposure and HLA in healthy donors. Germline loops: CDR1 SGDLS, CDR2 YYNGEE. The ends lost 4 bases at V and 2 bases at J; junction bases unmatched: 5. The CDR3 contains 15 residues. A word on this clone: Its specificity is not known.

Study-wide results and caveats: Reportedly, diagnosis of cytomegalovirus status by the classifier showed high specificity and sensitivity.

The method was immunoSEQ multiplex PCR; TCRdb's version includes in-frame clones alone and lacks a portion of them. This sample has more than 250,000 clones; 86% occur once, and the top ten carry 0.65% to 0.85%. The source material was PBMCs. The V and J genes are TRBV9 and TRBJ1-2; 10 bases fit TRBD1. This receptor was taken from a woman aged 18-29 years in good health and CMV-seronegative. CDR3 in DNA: TGTGCCAGCAGCAACCGGGACAGGGGCAACTATGGCTACACCTTC. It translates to CASSNRDRGNYGYTF.